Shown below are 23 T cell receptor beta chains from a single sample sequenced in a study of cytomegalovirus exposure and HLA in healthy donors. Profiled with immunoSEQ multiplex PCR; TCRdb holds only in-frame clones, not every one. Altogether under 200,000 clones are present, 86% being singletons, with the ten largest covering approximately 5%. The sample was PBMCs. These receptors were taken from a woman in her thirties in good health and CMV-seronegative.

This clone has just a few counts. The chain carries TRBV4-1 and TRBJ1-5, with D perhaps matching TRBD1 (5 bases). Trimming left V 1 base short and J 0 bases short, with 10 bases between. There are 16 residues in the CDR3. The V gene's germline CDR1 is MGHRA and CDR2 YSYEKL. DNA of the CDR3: TGCGCCAGCAGCCAAGGTAGAGGGGATAGCAATCAGCCCCAGCATTTT. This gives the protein CASSQGRGDSNQPQHF.

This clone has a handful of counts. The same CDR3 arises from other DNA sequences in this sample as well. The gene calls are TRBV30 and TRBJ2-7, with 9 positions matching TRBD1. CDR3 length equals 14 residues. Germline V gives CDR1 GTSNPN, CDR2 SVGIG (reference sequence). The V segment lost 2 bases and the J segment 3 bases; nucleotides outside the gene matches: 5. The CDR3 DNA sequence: TGTGCCTGGAGTCCCGGGACAGGGCACTACGAGCAGTACTTC. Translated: CAWSPGTGHYEQYF.

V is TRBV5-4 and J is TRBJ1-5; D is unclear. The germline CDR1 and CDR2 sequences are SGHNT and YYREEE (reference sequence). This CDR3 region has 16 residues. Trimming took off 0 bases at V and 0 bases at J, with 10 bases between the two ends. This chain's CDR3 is CASSLGIIYSNQPQHF. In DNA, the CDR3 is TGTGCCAGCAGCTTGGGGATCATTTATAGCAATCAGCCCCAGCATTTT.

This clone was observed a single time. CDR3 in amino acids: CASSILPGGRASNEQFF. CDR3 coding DNA: TGTGCCAGTAGTATATTACCCGGCGGGAGGGCCTCTAATGAGCAGTTCTTC. The chain uses TRBV19 and TRBJ2-1; the match to TRBD2 covers 9 bases. CDR3 length: 17 residues. J was trimmed by 7 bases and V by 2 bases; bases with no gene match: 12. From germline, CDR1 is LNHDA and CDR2 SQIVND (reference sequence).

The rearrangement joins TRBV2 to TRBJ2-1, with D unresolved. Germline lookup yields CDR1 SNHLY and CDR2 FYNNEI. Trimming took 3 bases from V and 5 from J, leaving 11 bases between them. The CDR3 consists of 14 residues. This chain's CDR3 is CASSDLHQDNEQFF. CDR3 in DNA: TGTGCCAGCAGTGATCTTCACCAAGACAATGAGCAGTTCTTC.

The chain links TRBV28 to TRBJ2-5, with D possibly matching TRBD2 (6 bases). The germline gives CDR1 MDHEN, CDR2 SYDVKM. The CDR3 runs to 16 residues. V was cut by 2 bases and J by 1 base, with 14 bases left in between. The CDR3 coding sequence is TGTGCCAGCAGTTTAAATTCGGGGGACCGCCAAGAGACCCAGTACTTC. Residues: CASSLNSGDRQETQYF.

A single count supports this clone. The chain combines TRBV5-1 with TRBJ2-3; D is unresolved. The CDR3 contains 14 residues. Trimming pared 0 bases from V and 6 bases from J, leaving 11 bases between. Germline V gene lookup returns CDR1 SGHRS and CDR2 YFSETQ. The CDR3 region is CASSLGSRMDTQYF. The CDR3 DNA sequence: TGCGCCAGCAGCTTGGGGTCCAGAATGGATACGCAGTATTTT.

In DNA form, the CDR3 reads TGCGCCAGCAGTCAAACAGGGACCCCCTACAATGAGCAGTTCTTC. It translates to CASSQTGTPYNEQFF. The chain carries TRBV23-1 and TRBJ2-1, with D maybe TRBD1 (6 bases). TRBV23-1 carries the ORF label, with uncertain function. With 2 bases removed from V and 2 bases from J, the gap between germline ends came to 10 bases. This CDR3 is built from 15 residues.

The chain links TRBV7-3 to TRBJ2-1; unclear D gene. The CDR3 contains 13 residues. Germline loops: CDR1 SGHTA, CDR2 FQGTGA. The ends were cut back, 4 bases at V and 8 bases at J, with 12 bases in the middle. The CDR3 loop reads CASSSRIRDEQFF. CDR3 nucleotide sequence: TGTGCCAGCAGCTCCCGTATAAGGGATGAGCAGTTCTTC.

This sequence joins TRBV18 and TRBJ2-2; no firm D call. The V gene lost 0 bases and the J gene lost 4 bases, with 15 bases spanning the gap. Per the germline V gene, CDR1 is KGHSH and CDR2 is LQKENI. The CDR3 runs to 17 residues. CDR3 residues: CASSPPLRSVGTGELFF. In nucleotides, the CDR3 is TGTGCCAGCTCACCACCTCTCCGGAGCGTAGGCACCGGGGAGCTGTTTTTT.

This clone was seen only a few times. The CDR3 loop reads CASRGAMSLVEQYF. The CDR3, as DNA: TGTGCCAGCAGAGGCGCCATGTCTCTTGTCGAGCAGTACTTC. The chain uses TRBV2 and TRBJ2-7; D unresolved. Between the trimmed V and J ends, which lost 6 bases and 6 bases, there was a span of 18 bases. CDR3 length equals 14 residues. Germline assignment: CDR1 SNHLY and CDR2 FYNNEI.

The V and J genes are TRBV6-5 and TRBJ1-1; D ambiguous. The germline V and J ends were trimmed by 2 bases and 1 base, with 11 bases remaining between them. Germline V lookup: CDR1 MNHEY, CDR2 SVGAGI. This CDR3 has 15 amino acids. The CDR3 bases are TGTGCCAGCAGTTACGCGGACTGGGGGAACACTGAAGCTTTCTTT. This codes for CASSYADWGNTEAFF.

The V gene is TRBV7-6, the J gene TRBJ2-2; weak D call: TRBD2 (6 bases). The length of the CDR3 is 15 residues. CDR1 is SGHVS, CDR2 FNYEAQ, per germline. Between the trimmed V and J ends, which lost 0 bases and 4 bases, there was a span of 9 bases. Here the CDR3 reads CASSLAGGITGELFF. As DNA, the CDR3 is TGTGCCAGCAGCTTAGCGGGAGGCATCACCGGGGAGCTGTTTTTT. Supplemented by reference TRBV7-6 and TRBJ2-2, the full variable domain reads GAGVSQSPRYKVTKRGQDVALRCDPISGHVSLYWYRQALGQGPEFLTYFNYEAQQDKSGLPNDRFSAERPEGSISTLTIQRTEQRDSAMYRCASSLAGGITGELFFGEGSRLTVL.

CDR3 coding DNA: TGTGCCAGCAGCGTAGAGCCCGGACTAGCTGCGGATACGCAGTATTTT. Its protein is CASSVEPGLAADTQYF. The chain has TRBV9 and TRBJ2-3; 8 positions agree with TRBD2. V dropped 0 bases and J dropped 6; count of bases not matched to a gene: 9. The CDR3 sequence is 16 residues long. Germline V gene data show CDR1 as SGDLS and CDR2 as YYNGEE. The variable domain in full, with the rest retrieved from reference TRBV9 and TRBJ2-3, is DSGVTQTPKHLITATGQRVTLRCSPRSGDLSVYWYQQSLDQGLQFLIQYYNGEERAKGNILERFSAQQFPDLHSELNLSSLELGDSALYFCASSVEPGLAADTQYFGPGTRLTVL.

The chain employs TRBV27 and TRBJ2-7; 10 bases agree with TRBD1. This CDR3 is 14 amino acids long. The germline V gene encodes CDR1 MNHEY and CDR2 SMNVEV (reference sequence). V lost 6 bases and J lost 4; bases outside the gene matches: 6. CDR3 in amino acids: CASRRQGAGYEQYF. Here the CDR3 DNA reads TGTGCCAGCAGAAGACAGGGGGCGGGTTACGAGCAGTACTTC.

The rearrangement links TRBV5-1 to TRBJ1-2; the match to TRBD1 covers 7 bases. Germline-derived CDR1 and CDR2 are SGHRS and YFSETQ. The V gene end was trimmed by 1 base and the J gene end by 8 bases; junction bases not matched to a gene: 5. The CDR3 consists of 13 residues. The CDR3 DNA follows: TGCGCCAGCAGCTTGCAACAGGGGCACGGCTACACCTTC. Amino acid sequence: CASSLQQGHGYTF.

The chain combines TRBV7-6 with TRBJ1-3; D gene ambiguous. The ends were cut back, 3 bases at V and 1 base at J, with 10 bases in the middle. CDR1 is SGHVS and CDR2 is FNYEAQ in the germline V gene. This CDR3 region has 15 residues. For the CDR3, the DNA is TGTGCCAGCAGCTTGAAACCGGTATCTGGAAACACCATATATTTT. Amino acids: CASSLKPVSGNTIYF. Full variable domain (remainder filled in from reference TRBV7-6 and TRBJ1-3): GAGVSQSPRYKVTKRGQDVALRCDPISGHVSLYWYRQALGQGPEFLTYFNYEAQQDKSGLPNDRFSAERPEGSISTLTIQRTEQRDSAMYRCASSLKPVSGNTIYFGEGSWLTVV.

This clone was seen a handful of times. The CDR3 loop is CAIRGFDTEAFF. For the CDR3, the DNA is TGTGCCATCAGGGGGTTCGACACTGAAGCTTTCTTT. This chain links TRBV10-3 with TRBJ1-1; D gene ambiguous. The CDR3 spans 12 residues. Trimming took 6 bases from V and 3 from J, leaving 8 bases between them. In germline, CDR1 is ENHRY, CDR2 SYGVKD.

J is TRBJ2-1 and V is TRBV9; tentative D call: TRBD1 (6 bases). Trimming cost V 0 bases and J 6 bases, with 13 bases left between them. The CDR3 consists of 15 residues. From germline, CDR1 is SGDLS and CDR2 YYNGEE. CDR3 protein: CASSVAEGVGNEQFF. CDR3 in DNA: TGTGCCAGCAGCGTAGCAGAGGGGGTCGGCAATGAGCAGTTCTTC.

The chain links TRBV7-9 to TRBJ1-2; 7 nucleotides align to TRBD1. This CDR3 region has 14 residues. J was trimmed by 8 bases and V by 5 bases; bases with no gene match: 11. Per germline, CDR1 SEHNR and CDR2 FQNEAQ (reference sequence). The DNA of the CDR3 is TGTGCCAGCAGCCGGATGACAGGGACTCAAGGCTACACCTTC. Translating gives CASSRMTGTQGYTF.

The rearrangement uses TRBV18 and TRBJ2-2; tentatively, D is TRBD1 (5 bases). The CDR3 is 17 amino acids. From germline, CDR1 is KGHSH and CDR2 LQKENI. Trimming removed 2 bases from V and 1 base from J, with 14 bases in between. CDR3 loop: CASSPVQGSWNTGELFF. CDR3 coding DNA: TGTGCCAGCTCACCAGTCCAGGGAAGTTGGAACACCGGGGAGCTGTTTTTT.

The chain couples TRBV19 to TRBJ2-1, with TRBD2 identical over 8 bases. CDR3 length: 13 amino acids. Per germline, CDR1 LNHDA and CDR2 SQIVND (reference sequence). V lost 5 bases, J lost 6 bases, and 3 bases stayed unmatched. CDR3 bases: TGTGCCAGTAGTCTAACTAGCGGCAATGAGCAGTTCTTC. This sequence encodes CASSLTSGNEQFF.

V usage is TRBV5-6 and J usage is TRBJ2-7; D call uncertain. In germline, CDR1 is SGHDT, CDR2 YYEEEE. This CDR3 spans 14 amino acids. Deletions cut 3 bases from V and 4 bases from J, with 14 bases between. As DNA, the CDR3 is TGTGCCAGCAGCTCCGTCTCTCAGAGATACGAGCAGTACTTC. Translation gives CASSSVSQRYEQYF.